A selection of T cell receptor beta chains follows, all from one sample in a study of cytomegalovirus exposure and HLA in healthy donors. This table comes from immunoSEQ multiplex PCR, and its TCRdb copy is limited to in-frame clones, with some not included. The sample shows over 80,000 clones, 76% of them seen only once. The sequenced sample was PBMCs. Receptors were obtained from a man in his forties or fifties in good health and CMV-seronegative. Each CDR3 is given with its conserved first and last residue. The D gene is left open where the match is weak. A row's size may be missing; if present it is once, few, many or a size class.

DNA | CDR3 | D | size | J | V
TGCAGCGTTGAAGGGACTAGCGGGGGGGCTAATACGCAGTATTTT | CSVEGTSGGANTQYF | TRBD2 | . | TRBJ2-3 | TRBV29-1
TGTGCCAGCAGTGAAGGGTCACATCCAGATACGCAGTATTTT | CASSEGSHPDTQYF | . | . | TRBJ2-3 | TRBV6-1
TGTGCCAGCAGTTACGGACAGGGCTACAATGAGCAGTTCTTC | CASSYGQGYNEQFF | TRBD1 | . | TRBJ2-1 | TRBV6-5
TGTGCCAGCAGCTTGGTGGGCAAGACTGAAGCTTTCTTT | CASSLVGKTEAFF | . | few | TRBJ1-1 | TRBV5-5
TGTTCCAGCAGCTTGCCAGGACAGGGGCTTACTGAAGCTTTCTTT | CSSSLPGQGLTEAFF | TRBD1 | . | TRBJ1-1 | TRBV7-9
TGTGCCAGCAGGTCACTAGCGGGGGCGGGGGAGACCCAGTACTTC | CASRSLAGAGETQYF | TRBD2 | . | TRBJ2-5 | TRBV6-6
TGCGCCAGCAGCCGGGAGCGGGGGACCCAAGAGACCCAGTACTTC | CASSRERGTQETQYF | TRBD2 | few | TRBJ2-5 | TRBV4-3
TGCGCCAGCAGCTTGGACCCCGGGGTAGGGCCCCTCCACTTT | CASSLDPGVGPLHF | . | . | TRBJ1-6 | TRBV5-1
TGTGCCAGCAGCATGGGACTAGCGGTTGAGACCCAGTACTTC | CASSMGLAVETQYF | TRBD2 | . | TRBJ2-5 | TRBV7-2
TGTGCCAGCAGCCCAAGACTAGCGGGGGGGCCAACCGGGGAGCTGTTTTTT | CASSPRLAGGPTGELFF | TRBD2 | . | TRBJ2-2 | TRBV5-5
TGTGCCAGCAGTTTCGGGGGTCCAACTAATGAAAAACTGTTTTTT | CASSFGGPTNEKLFF | . | . | TRBJ1-4 | TRBV27
TGTGCCTGGAGTGTTTTTCAGGGGGCTTCTAATTCACCCCTCCACTTT | CAWSVFQGASNSPLHF | TRBD1 | . | TRBJ1-6 | TRBV30
TGTGCCAGCAGCCGAGACATCGGGAACACTGAAGCTTTCTTT | CASSRDIGNTEAFF | . | once | TRBJ1-1 | TRBV4-2
TGCGCCAGCAGCACCGGGACAGTGAACACTGAAGCTTTCTTT | CASSTGTVNTEAFF | TRBD1 | . | TRBJ1-1 | TRBV5-1
TGTGCCAGCAGTGACTCGGGACAGGGGGCAGATACGCAGTATTTT | CASSDSGQGADTQYF | TRBD1 | medium-sized | TRBJ2-3 | TRBV6-4
TGTGCCAGCAGCTCACAAAGCTCCTACAATGAGCAGTTCTTC | CASSSQSSYNEQFF | . | . | TRBJ2-1 | TRBV5-6
TGTGCCAGCAGTGAATCGCGGGACTACGAGCAGTACTTC | CASSESRDYEQYF | . | . | TRBJ2-7 | TRBV2
TGTGCCAGCAGCCAAGCTTCAGGGCTCGGAAACACCATATATTTT | CASSQASGLGNTIYF | . | . | TRBJ1-3 | TRBV4-2
TGTGCCAGCCGCTCGAGTTATGGGGCGGGGGAGCAGTACTTC | CASRSSYGAGEQYF | . | . | TRBJ2-7 | TRBV27
TGTGCCAGCAGTGACCACTCTGGGGCCAACGTCCTGACTTTC | CASSDHSGANVLTF | . | medium-sized | TRBJ2-6 | TRBV6-4
TGTGCCAGCAGCTCGCAGGGCTTCTATAATTCACCCCTCCACTTT | CASSSQGFYNSPLHF | . | once | TRBJ1-6 | TRBV7-8
TGTGCCAGCAGTTTACGCCTCTCGCGGCGGGGGCTCTATTCACCCCTCCACTTT | CASSLRLSRRGLYSPLHF | . | . | TRBJ1-6 | TRBV28
TGTGCCAGCAGCCGTGCCGGGACAGGGAATGGCTACACCTTC | CASSRAGTGNGYTF | TRBD1 | . | TRBJ1-2 | TRBV2
TGCGCCAGCAGCCAATGGGACAGTGTTTTCGTCGAGCAGTACTTC | CASSQWDSVFVEQYF | TRBD1 | . | TRBJ2-7 | TRBV5-1
TGTGCCAGCAGTGAAGCACGGACAGGCCTTCAGCCCCAGCATTTT | CASSEARTGLQPQHF | TRBD1 | . | TRBJ1-5 | TRBV2
TGCACCAGCAGCCAAGAAGACGGGGGTTGGTACCAAGAGACCCAGTACTTC | CTSSQEDGGWYQETQYF | . | few | TRBJ2-5 | TRBV1
TGCGCCAGCAGCCGAGGGACAGGGAACACTGAAGCTTTCTTT | CASSRGTGNTEAFF | TRBD1 | . | TRBJ1-1 | TRBV4-3
TGTGCCAGCACCAATATGGGACAAGAGGGCGGCTACACCTTC | CASTNMGQEGGYTF | . | . | TRBJ1-2 | TRBV28
TGTGCCAGCAGTGCACTGGCGGAAATAATCTATGGCTACACCTTC | CASSALAEIIYGYTF | . | few | TRBJ1-2 | TRBV6-1
TGTGCCAGCTCCCCTGGGACACTGGCCGATGGCTACACCTTC | CASSPGTLADGYTF | . | . | TRBJ1-2 | TRBV6-4
TGTGCCAGCAGGCGGGGAGGGTACGAGCAGTACTTC | CASRRGGYEQYF | TRBD2 | . | TRBJ2-7 | TRBV28
TGTGCCAGCAGTGAAGTAGGTCGGCGGGGGGACACAGATACGCAGTATTTT | CASSEVGRRGDTDTQYF | TRBD2 | . | TRBJ2-3 | TRBV6-1
TGTGCCAGCAGTTTGGCGACAGGCGGGCAACTAACTGGAAACACCATATATTTT | CASSLATGGQLTGNTIYF | . | . | TRBJ1-3 | TRBV28
TGTGCCAGCAGTGACGGACCTAGCGGGGGGGGCACAGATACGCAGTATTTT | CASSDGPSGGGTDTQYF | TRBD2 | few | TRBJ2-3 | TRBV6-4
TGTGCCAGCAGGGCTACGGGATCGGAATACGAGCAGTACTTC | CASRATGSEYEQYF | . | . | TRBJ2-7 | TRBV2
TGTGCCAGCTGCGTCAGCCCAGAGGCTACTGAAGCTTTCTTT | CASCVSPEATEAFF | . | few | TRBJ1-1 | TRBV6-1
TGTGCCAGCAGCTCCCAGACTAGCGGTGGGCAGTTCTTC | CASSSQTSGGQFF | TRBD2 | . | TRBJ2-1 | TRBV7-2
TGTGCCAGTAGCCCAATCACCACCACTAATCAGCCCCAGCATTTT | CASSPITTTNQPQHF | . | . | TRBJ1-5 | TRBV19
TGTGCCAGCAGTTTCGGAAACCGGGACTCAAGCTATGGCTACACCTTC | CASSFGNRDSSYGYTF | . | . | TRBJ1-2 | TRBV6-6
TGTGCCAGCAGCTACGGGACAGGGGGACGCTCCTACGAGCAGTACTTC | CASSYGTGGRSYEQYF | TRBD1 | . | TRBJ2-7 | TRBV7-6
TGTGCCAGCAGTTTAGGGGGGTCGGGTGGCTACACCTTC | CASSLGGSGGYTF | . | . | TRBJ1-2 | TRBV28
TGTGCCAGCAGCTCCCGACTAGCGGGGGGCTACCAAGAGACCCAGTACTTC | CASSSRLAGGYQETQYF | TRBD2 | . | TRBJ2-5 | TRBV7-2
TGTGCCAGCAGTTACTCCTGGGGAGCGGGGGGGTACGAGCAGTACTTC | CASSYSWGAGGYEQYF | TRBD2 | . | TRBJ2-7 | TRBV6-5
TGTGCCAGCAGCTTGACTAACTCCTACGAGCAGTACTTC | CASSLTNSYEQYF | . | . | TRBJ2-7 | TRBV7-2
TGTGCCAGCAACCTACAGGGGGAAGATTCACCCCTCCACTTT | CASNLQGEDSPLHF | TRBD1 | . | TRBJ1-6 | TRBV7-9
TGTGCCAGCAGCCAAGATGGCGGGGGGGCCGACGAGCAGTACTTC | CASSQDGGGADEQYF | TRBD2 | medium-sized | TRBJ2-7 | TRBV4-2
TGTGCCTGGAGTCCAACCGGGACAGGGAACGGCTACACCTTC | CAWSPTGTGNGYTF | TRBD1 | . | TRBJ1-2 | TRBV30
TGTGCCAGCAGTAATAGCGGGGGAGCCTACGAGCAGTACTTC | CASSNSGGAYEQYF | TRBD2 | . | TRBJ2-7 | TRBV6-1
TGTGCCAGCAGCCGCGGTCCTTACATGAACACTGAAGCTTTCTTT | CASSRGPYMNTEAFF | . | . | TRBJ1-1 | TRBV4-2
TGTGCCAGCAGCTTGACAGGGGGAGTCGAGCAGTACTTC | CASSLTGGVEQYF | TRBD1 | . | TRBJ2-7 | TRBV5-4
TGCAGTGTCGGGAACAATCAGCCCCAGCATTTT | CSVGNNQPQHF | . | once | TRBJ1-5 | TRBV20-1
TGTGCCAGCAGTTACTCGATGGTAGCTCCGAGCGGGGAGCTGTTTTTT | CASSYSMVAPSGELFF | . | . | TRBJ2-2 | TRBV6-6
TGTGCCAGCAGCTTTCGGACTGAAGCTTTCTTT | CASSFRTEAFF | . | . | TRBJ1-1 | TRBV7-2
TGTGCCAGCAGCTTAGATAAACGGAGCAATCAGCCCCAGCATTTT | CASSLDKRSNQPQHF | . | . | TRBJ1-5 | TRBV11-2
TGTGCCAGCAGTCCCCTCCTTCCCGGGGGGCTGACAGATACGCAGTATTTT | CASSPLLPGGLTDTQYF | . | . | TRBJ2-3 | TRBV27
TGTGCCAGCCATCCCCTGCAGGGGGCGATGAGAGATACGCAGTATTTT | CASHPLQGAMRDTQYF | TRBD1 | . | TRBJ2-3 | TRBV27
TGTGCCAGCAGTTTAATTTCCCAGGACAGGGAGGCCACTGAAGCTTTCTTT | CASSLISQDREATEAFF | TRBD1 | . | TRBJ1-1 | TRBV28